Below, 9 T cell receptor beta chains from the same sample are listed, as sequenced in a study of beta chain features in type 1 diabetes. Overall study results and limits: When Type 1 diabetes patients were examined, their TCRB CDR3s proved moderately but significantly shorter in all four CD4+ subsets.

Every isolated RNA sample was fully reverse transcribed, so sequencing captured expressed TCRB transcripts. The data were produced by immunoSEQ multiplex PCR, yet TCRdb's version contains in-frame clones alone and is incomplete. The table shows around 140,000 clones, with approximately 10% occurring only once. For these TCRs, the target antigens are not known. Input material: central memory CD4+ T cells from blood. The receptors stem from a man aged 25 to 40 with type 1 diabetes.

This clone turned up a few times. The rearrangement links TRBV2 to TRBJ2-7, with D unresolved. V was trimmed by 3 bases and J by 7 bases, leaving 16 bases between them. The germline gives CDR1 SNHLY, CDR2 FYNNEI. The CDR3 has 14 residues. The CDR3 DNA is TGTGCCAGCAGTGAGTCAGAATCCTTACTAGAGCAGTACTTC. Protein sequence: CASSESESLLEQYF.

The V and J genes are TRBV18 and TRBJ1-1; D gene ambiguous. V lost 2 bases, J lost 0 bases, and 4 bases lay in between. The germline CDR1 and CDR2 sequences are KGHSH and LQKENI. The CDR3 has 13 amino acids. CDR3 sequence: CASSPTVNTEAFF. The CDR3 coding sequence is TGTGCCAGCTCACCAACAGTGAACACTGAAGCTTTCTTT.

This clone turned up a few times. The chain recombines TRBV30 with TRBJ2-5, with a weak D call TRBD1 (5 bases). V lost 2 bases to trimming and J lost 5 bases, with 12 bases between them. The CDR3 covers 13 residues. CDR1 and CDR2 from the germline V gene are GTSNPN and SVGIG (reference sequence). The CDR3 nucleotides are TGTGCCTGGAGTTCCAACAGGTGGGAGACCCAGTACTTC. Its protein is CAWSSNRWETQYF.

This clone was picked up a small number of times. The genes are TRBV21-1 and TRBJ2-4; the table names TRBD1, a call not compared with the DNA. TRBV21-1 is deemed a pseudogene. There are 14 residues in the CDR3. The CDR3 reads CAIHFSGQGDIQYF. CDR3 DNA: TGTGCCATCCATTTTTCGGGACAGGGGGACATTCAGTACTTC.

The V and J genes are TRBV28 and TRBJ2-2; D might be TRBD2 (7 bases). This CDR3 comprises 13 residues. Germline V gene lookup returns CDR1 MDHEN and CDR2 SYDVKM. The V and J ends lost 10 bases and 5 bases respectively, with 14 bases between them. The CDR3 loop reads CATRGGATGELFF. Here the CDR3 DNA reads TGTGCCACAAGAGGGGGGGCGACCGGGGAGCTGTTTTTT.

The rearrangement joins TRBV9 to TRBJ1-6, with 11 bases fitting TRBD1. Germline V gene data show CDR1 as SGDLS and CDR2 as YYNGEE. Trimming took 4 bases from V and 7 from J; bases not matched to a gene: 7. This CDR3 comprises 16 residues. The CDR3 DNA follows: TGTGCCAGCAGCCCCGGACAGGGGGCCTTGAATTCACCCCTCCACTTT. Protein: CASSPGQGALNSPLHF.

This clone was counted many times. The chain carries TRBV5-1 and TRBJ2-1, with D possibly matching TRBD1 (6 bases). Trimming took 0 bases from V and 4 from J, leaving 11 bases between them. Germline V gives CDR1 SGHRS, CDR2 YFSETQ. There are 15 residues in the CDR3. In DNA form, the CDR3 reads TGCGCCAGCAGCTTGGAGGGGGTAGGTTACAATGAGCAGTTCTTC. This codes for CASSLEGVGYNEQFF.

CDR3 bases: TGCGCCAGCAGCTCTCAGGGGAACGAGCAGTACTTC. Protein sequence: CASSSQGNEQYF. The rearrangement uses TRBV5-1 and TRBJ2-7; a possible D gene is TRBD1 (6 bases). V was shortened by 3 bases and J by 5 bases, with 9 bases between the two germline ends. The CDR3 runs 12 residues. Germline V lookup: CDR1 SGHRS, CDR2 YFSETQ.

This clone was observed a few times. It may be a read error: a sequence one base away is much more abundant. The chain is built from TRBV4-1 and TRBJ1-2; unclear D gene. From germline, CDR1 is MGHRA and CDR2 YSYEKL. The CDR3 runs 14 residues. Between the trimmed V and J ends, which lost 0 bases and 8 bases, there was a span of 13 bases. The CDR3 bases are TGCGCCAGCAGCCAAGATCGAGCTAACGGGGGCTACACCTTC. Translating it yields CASSQDRANGGYTF.